This TCR beta chain was captured by sequencing in a study of T cells after yellow fever vaccination. Study overall: Fractions of limited cellularity were prepared by means of SMART-Seq v4 Ultra Low Input.

V shed 4 bases, J shed 6 bases, and the junction held 8 bases outside the gene matches. This CDR3 is built from 16 residues. The germline gives CDR1 DFQATT, CDR2 SNEGSKA (reference sequence). Points from the study as a whole: Just a small share of clonotypes turned up in the CD4 compartment as well as the CD8 compartment. A faster peak, day 5 versus 15, was reached by the weaker secondary response.

This clonotype was detected only a few times. Its antigen is as yet unknown. Each CDR3 protein is one row after TCRdb ran MiXCR on the 5' RACE reads. The sample holds roughly 250,000 distinct CDR3 sequences, roughly 13% seen once. The sequence was obtained from a man younger than 45 who received the YFV17D yellow fever vaccine. The chain links TRBV20-1 to TRBJ2-1; 14 bases map to TRBD2. Sequenced here: CD4+ T cells sorted from PBMCs, sampled 45 days after the yellow fever booster vaccination. CDR3 residues: CSATRQGTSGGNEQFF. Here the CDR3 DNA reads TGCAGTGCTACCAGACAAGGGACTAGCGGGGGCAATGAGCAGTTCTTC.